What follows describes a single T cell receptor beta chain. The conserved closing phenylalanine or tryptophan is absent in this CDR3, likely reflecting a read error. The sample comes from a study of T cells in Graves' hyperthyroidism and ophthalmopathy. Regions amplified from RNA transcripts were the TCR beta CDR3 regions. The study used the HTBI primer set for a first-round RT-PCR of the TCR CDR3. One entry per CDR3 protein results from TCRdb running MiXCR on the multiplex PCR reads. Counted here are hundreds of thousands of distinct CDR3 sequences, roughly 14% occurring once; the ten biggest clones make up about 14%. Sequenced: blood. This TCR derives from a woman aged 18-29 years with Graves' hyperthyroidism.

The CDR3 DNA reads as TGTGCCACCAGTCCTACTGGTTACACCGGGGAGCTGTTTTCT. Protein: CATSPTGYTGELFS. The chain combines TRBV24-1 with TRBJ2-2; D gene unclear. The CDR3 has 14 amino acids. The V gene lost 6 bases and the J gene lost 3 bases, with 10 bases spanning the gap. CDR1 KGHDR and CDR2 SFDVKD come from the germline V gene.